This TCR beta chain was obtained from a study of cytomegalovirus exposure and HLA in healthy donors. Study-wide results and caveats: Among TCR beta chains, those listed as cytomegalovirus-associated numbered 164. Most CMV-associated TCR beta chains were later found to appear HLA-restricted. An assumption of roughly uniform sequencing depth across donors underlay the presence/absence analyses.

The PCR contained 60 Vbeta and 13 Jbeta primers. Using immunoSEQ multiplex PCR, the repertoire was profiled, and TCRdb retains in-frame clones only, with some absent. The sample yields about 110,000 clones, roughly 70% seen once. V dropped 2 bases and J dropped 7; count of bases not matched to a gene: 8. This CDR3 has 16 amino acids. CDR1 is SGHRS, CDR2 YFSETQ, per germline. This clone was counted a few times. The antigen is undetermined. The clonotype was recovered from a man in his forties or fifties in good health and CMV-seropositive. The gene calls are TRBV5-1 and TRBJ2-2; 10 bases agree with TRBD2. Sequenced input: PBMCs. CDR3 coding DNA: TGCGCCAGCAGCTTAAGTCTAGCGGGAGAAGTCGGGGAGCTGTTTTTT. Its protein product is CASSLSLAGEVGELFF.